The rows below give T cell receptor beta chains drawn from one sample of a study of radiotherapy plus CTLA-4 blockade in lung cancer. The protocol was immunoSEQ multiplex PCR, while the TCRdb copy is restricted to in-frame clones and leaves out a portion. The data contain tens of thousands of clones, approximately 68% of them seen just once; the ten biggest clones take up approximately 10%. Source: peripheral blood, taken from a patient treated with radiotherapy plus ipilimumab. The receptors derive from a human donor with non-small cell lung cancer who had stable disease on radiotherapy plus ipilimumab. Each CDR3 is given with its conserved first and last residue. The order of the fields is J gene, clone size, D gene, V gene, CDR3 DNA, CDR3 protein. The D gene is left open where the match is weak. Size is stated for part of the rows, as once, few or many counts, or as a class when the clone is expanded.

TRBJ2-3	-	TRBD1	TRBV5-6	TGTGCCAGCAGCTCAACCCCGACAGGGGCTACGCAGTATTTT	CASSSTPTGATQYF
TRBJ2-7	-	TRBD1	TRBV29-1	TGCAGCGTCAGACAGGGGGCGGGCTACGAGCAGTACTTC	CSVRQGAGYEQYF
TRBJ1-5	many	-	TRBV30	TGTGCCTGGAGAGGGGGTACGTCTGGCAATCAGCCCCAGCATTTT	CAWRGGTSGNQPQHF
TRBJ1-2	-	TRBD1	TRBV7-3	TGTGCCAGCAGCTTTGACAGGGGGCGAGTGGACTATGGCTACACCTTC	CASSFDRGRVDYGYTF
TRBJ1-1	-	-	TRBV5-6	TGTGCCAGCAGCTTTTGGGGCAGATCGAACACTGAAGCTTTCTTT	CASSFWGRSNTEAFF
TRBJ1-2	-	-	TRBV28	TGTGCCAGCAGTTTCCGAACGGTCGGCTACACCTTC	CASSFRTVGYTF
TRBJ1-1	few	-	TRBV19	TGTGCCAGTAGTATAGGAGGCGGGGGCATGAACACTGAAGCTTTCTTT	CASSIGGGGMNTEAFF
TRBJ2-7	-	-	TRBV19	TGTGCCAGTAGTCGAGGCGGCGGCAGCTCCTACGAGCAGTACTTC	CASSRGGGSSYEQYF
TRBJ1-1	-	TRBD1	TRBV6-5	TGTGCCAGCAGTTACGAACAGGGGGCGCGCACTGAAGCTTTCTTT	CASSYEQGARTEAFF
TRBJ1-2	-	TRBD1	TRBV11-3	TGTGCCAGCAGCGTTGACAGGGGAAGTCATGGCTACACCTTC	CASSVDRGSHGYTF